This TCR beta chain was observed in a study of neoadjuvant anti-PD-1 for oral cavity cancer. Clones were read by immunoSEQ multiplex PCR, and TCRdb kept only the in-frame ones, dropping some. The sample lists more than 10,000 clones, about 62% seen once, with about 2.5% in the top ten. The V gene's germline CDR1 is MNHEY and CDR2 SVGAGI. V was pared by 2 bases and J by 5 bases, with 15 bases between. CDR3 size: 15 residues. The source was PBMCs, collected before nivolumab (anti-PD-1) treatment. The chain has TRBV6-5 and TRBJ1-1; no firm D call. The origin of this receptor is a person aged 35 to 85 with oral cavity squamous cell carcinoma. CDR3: CASSYVYPPETEAFF. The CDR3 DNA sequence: TGTGCCAGCAGTTACGTGTACCCCCCCGAAACTGAAGCTTTCTTT.